The sequence of this T cell receptor beta chain was determined in a study of T cell responses to AZD1222 COVID-19 vaccine. On this clone: The antigen is unknown.

Study findings and constraints: Only a handful of people who got AZD1222 tested seropositive at baseline. Sampling captured repertoires only after the peak T cell response. Increases in Spike-specific TCR breadth and depth were seen after two AZD1222 doses.

Profiled with immunoSEQ multiplex PCR; TCRdb holds only in-frame clones, not every one. This sample has more than 70,000 clones, with 70% to 90% found just once. The sequence was obtained from an adult in good health. The material sequenced was peripheral blood, taken on day 0 of AZD1222 vaccination.

CDR3 loop: CASSLRGTAQYF. DNA for the CDR3: TGTGCCAGCAGCCTGCGGGGAACGGCGCAGTATTTT. The chain uses TRBV14 and TRBJ2-3; weak D call: TRBD2 (6 bases). CDR3 length: 12 residues. CDR1 is SGHDN, CDR2 FVKESK, per germline. V lost 4 bases to trimming and J lost 10 bases, with 12 bases between them.